These T cell receptor beta chains were read from a single sample in a study of control samples from healthy donors and cancer patients. Libraries were prepared by immunoSEQ multiplex PCR; TCRdb keeps only in-frame clonotypes and omits some of them. Altogether 400,000 to 450,000 clones are present, more than 80% being singletons, with the ten largest covering 5% to 8%. Sequenced: PBMCs. The source is a man in his forties with head and neck cancer. CDR3s include the opening cysteine and the closing phenylalanine or tryptophan. The D gene is left open where the match is weak.

J gene: TRBJ1-3; CDR3 length: 14; V gene: TRBV9; D gene: NA; CDR3 DNA: TGTGCCAGCAGCGTAGCATCCTCAGGAAACACCATATATTTT; CDR3 protein: CASSVASSGNTIYF
J gene: TRBJ2-3; CDR3 length: 16; V gene: TRBV5-6; D gene: TRBD2; CDR3 DNA: TGTGCCAGCAGCTCAGAGCGGGGGGGCATGGCAGATACGCAGTATTTT; CDR3 protein: CASSSERGGMADTQYF
J gene: TRBJ2-7; CDR3 length: 15; V gene: TRBV6-2/TRBV6-3; D gene: TRBD2; CDR3 DNA: TGTGCCAGCAGTTATCCTCCTGCGGGGGTTTACGAGCAGTACTTC; CDR3 protein: CASSYPPAGVYEQYF
J gene: TRBJ2-7; CDR3 length: 16; V gene: TRBV4-3; D gene: NA; CDR3 DNA: TGCGCCAGCAGCCAAGAAGCCGACAGTTCCCCCTACGAGCAGTACTTC; CDR3 protein: CASSQEADSSPYEQYF
J gene: TRBJ2-3; CDR3 length: 13; V gene: TRBV13; D gene: NA; CDR3 DNA: TGTGCCAGCAGAATCAGGGGTATAGATACGCAGTATTTT; CDR3 protein: CASRIRGIDTQYF
J gene: TRBJ1-3; CDR3 length: 17; V gene: TRBV5-4; D gene: NA; CDR3 DNA: TGTGCCAGCAGCTTGGAAAATTGGGACACAGGAGGAAACACCATATATTTT; CDR3 protein: CASSLENWDTGGNTIYF
J gene: TRBJ1-5; CDR3 length: 16; V gene: TRBV5-1; D gene: NA; CDR3 DNA: TGCGCCAGCAGCCCGGACCCTGGTGGAAGCAATCAGCCCCAGCATTTT; CDR3 protein: CASSPDPGGSNQPQHF
J gene: TRBJ2-1; CDR3 length: 16; V gene: TRBV9; D gene: TRBD2; CDR3 DNA: TGTGCCAGCAGCGAAAAAGCGGGAGCCGATTACAATGAGCAGTTCTTC; CDR3 protein: CASSEKAGADYNEQFF
J gene: TRBJ2-5; CDR3 length: 12; V gene: TRBV2; D gene: TRBD1; CDR3 DNA: TGTGCCAGCAGAGACAGGGGGGAGACCCAGTACTTC; CDR3 protein: CASRDRGETQYF
J gene: TRBJ1-1; CDR3 length: 15; V gene: TRBV7-2; D gene: TRBD1; CDR3 DNA: TGTGCCAGCAGCCTAGGGGGCGGATACAATCCAGAAGCTTTCTTT; CDR3 protein: CASSLGGGYNPEAFF
J gene: TRBJ1-5; CDR3 length: 17; V gene: TRBV28; D gene: NA; CDR3 DNA: TGTGCCAGCAGTTTATCAACAGGGCCACTGAGCAATCAGCCCCAGCATTTT; CDR3 protein: CASSLSTGPLSNQPQHF
J gene: TRBJ2-7; CDR3 length: 14; V gene: TRBV9; D gene: NA; CDR3 DNA: TGTGCCAGCAGCCCCCGTCAGGGCGACTACGAGCAGTACTTC; CDR3 protein: CASSPRQGDYEQYF
J gene: TRBJ1-1; CDR3 length: 12; V gene: TRBV6-1; D gene: TRBD1; CDR3 DNA: TGTGCCAGCAGTTCATCAGGGGGGAAAGCTTTCTTT; CDR3 protein: CASSSSGGKAFF
J gene: TRBJ2-7; CDR3 length: 16; V gene: TRBV14; D gene: TRBD1; CDR3 DNA: TGTGCCAGCAGCCAAGGACCGGGACAGGCGAACTACGAGCAGTACTTC; CDR3 protein: CASSQGPGQANYEQYF
J gene: TRBJ1-1; CDR3 length: 15; V gene: TRBV4-3; D gene: NA; CDR3 DNA: TGCGCCAGCAGCCCACACAGGTCCCTGGGGGGTCAAGCTTTCTTT; CDR3 protein: CASSPHRSLGGQAFF
J gene: TRBJ1-2; CDR3 length: 13; V gene: TRBV28; D gene: NA; CDR3 DNA: TGTGCCAGCTGGGTCGGCAGCGACTATGGCTACACCTTC; CDR3 protein: CASWVGSDYGYTF
J gene: TRBJ2-3; CDR3 length: 14; V gene: TRBV19; D gene: TRBD2; CDR3 DNA: TGTGCCAGTAGCACCGGGGGGGCCCCAGATACGCAGTATTTT; CDR3 protein: CASSTGGAPDTQYF
J gene: TRBJ1-3; CDR3 length: 13; V gene: TRBV10-2; D gene: NA; CDR3 DNA: TGCGCCAGCAGTGAAATGGGAGGAAACACCATATATTTT; CDR3 protein: CASSEMGGNTIYF
J gene: TRBJ2-7; CDR3 length: 15; V gene: TRBV11-2; D gene: NA; CDR3 DNA: TGTGCCAGCAGCTTTAATTCAGGGGTGGCCTACGAGCAGTACTTC; CDR3 protein: CASSFNSGVAYEQYF
J gene: TRBJ1-5; CDR3 length: 14; V gene: TRBV27; D gene: NA; CDR3 DNA: TGTGCCAGCAGTCCCCCTGGGGACTCGATGCCCCAGCATTTT; CDR3 protein: CASSPPGDSMPQHF
J gene: TRBJ2-7; CDR3 length: 12; V gene: TRBV27; D gene: NA; CDR3 DNA: TGTGCCAGCAGTTTCGGGTGGGGCGAGCAGTACTTC; CDR3 protein: CASSFGWGEQYF
J gene: TRBJ2-3; CDR3 length: 19; V gene: TRBV7-2; D gene: TRBD2; CDR3 DNA: TGTGCCAGCAGCTTTAGTTGGAGGGCTAGCGGGAGGGAGACAGATACGCAGTATTTT; CDR3 protein: CASSFSWRASGRETDTQYF
J gene: TRBJ2-2; CDR3 length: 15; V gene: TRBV6-4; D gene: NA; CDR3 DNA: TGTGCCAGCAGTGAAACAGGTGGCAGCACCGGGGAGCTGTTTTTT; CDR3 protein: CASSETGGSTGELFF
J gene: TRBJ2-7; CDR3 length: 16; V gene: TRBV6-1; D gene: TRBD1; CDR3 DNA: TGTGCCAGCAGTGTCTCATGGGGACAGGGGGATCACGAGCAGTACTTC; CDR3 protein: CASSVSWGQGDHEQYF
J gene: TRBJ1-2; CDR3 length: 15; V gene: TRBV24-1; D gene: NA; CDR3 DNA: TGTGCCACCACCACTCTGATTCCCAAACTTATGCGCTACACCTTC; CDR3 protein: CATTTLIPKLMRYTF
J gene: TRBJ2-6; CDR3 length: 15; V gene: TRBV27; D gene: NA; CDR3 DNA: TGTGCCAGCGCAAACAGGGACTCTGGGGCCAACGTCCTGACTTTC; CDR3 protein: CASANRDSGANVLTF